The 14 T cell receptor beta chains below all came from one sample that was sequenced in a study of neurological immune-mediated disorders. Using its own MiXCR run on the 5' RACE reads, TCRdb lists one record per CDR3 protein. Of around 68,000 distinct CDR3 sequences listed, 4.1% were seen once; the top ten hold roughly 2.7%. Sequenced material: PBMCs. These receptors originate from a man between 50 and 59 years old with multiple sclerosis.

This clonotype came up many times. The rearrangement uses TRBV9 and TRBJ1-5, with D uncertain. The CDR3 is made up of 15 amino acids. Per the germline V gene, CDR1 is SGDLS and CDR2 is YYNGEE. Trimming shortened V by 0 bases and J by 1 base, and 8 bases separated the two germline ends. The CDR3 DNA follows: TGTGCCAGCAGCGTAGGTGGTTCCAGCAATCAGCCCCAGCATTTT. Amino acid sequence: CASSVGGSSNQPQHF.

This clonotype was detected many times. The chain employs TRBV7-2 and TRBJ1-2; 9 bases are shared with TRBD1. This CDR3 is 14 amino acids long. The V segment lost 3 bases and the J segment 5 bases; nucleotides outside the gene matches: 4. The V gene's germline CDR1 is SGHTA and CDR2 FQGNSA. CDR3: CASSLGQGPYGYTF. CDR3 DNA: TGTGCCAGCAGCTTGGGACAGGGTCCGTATGGCTACACCTTC. Full variable domain (rest looked up from reference TRBV7-2 and TRBJ1-2): GAGVSQSPSNKVTEKGKDVELRCDPISGHTALYWYRQSLGQGLEFLIYFQGNSAPDKSGLPSDRFSAERTGGSVSTLTIQRTQQEDSAVYLCASSLGQGPYGYTFGSGTRLTVV.

This clonotype was seen ten or more times. The V and J genes are TRBV20-1 and TRBJ2-6; 8 nucleotides match TRBD2. Germline V gene sequence: CDR1 DFQATT, CDR2 SNEGSKA (reference sequence). J gave up 2 bases and V 3 bases, and 9 bases lay outside the gene matches. This CDR3 spans 17 amino acids. DNA of the CDR3: TGCAGTGCTAGTCGTCGGGGGGGCCTCGCTGGGGCCAACGTCCTGACTTTC. Its translation is CSASRRGGLAGANVLTF.

This clonotype has at least ten counts. The gene calls are TRBV7-9 and TRBJ1-4; TRBD1 might be the D (5 bases). The CDR3 has 15 residues. CDR1 is SEHNR, CDR2 FQNEAQ, per germline (reference sequence). Trimming cost V 5 bases and J 4 bases, with 14 bases left between them. The CDR3 bases are TGTGCCAGCAGCCCAGCGGGGCAGTTTAATGAAAAACTGTTTTTT. Amino acid sequence: CASSPAGQFNEKLFF.

This clonotype was found a few times. An end of the junction does not agree with germline; a read error may underlie this. The J gene is TRBJ1-5, the V gene TRBV20-1; no clear D gene. Germline V gene sequence: CDR1 DFQATT, CDR2 SNEGSKA (reference sequence). This CDR3 comprises 17 residues. The CDR3 is CSARDWIGRVGNQPQNF. The DNA for the CDR3 is TGCAGTGCTAGAGATTGGATAGGGCGCGTCGGCAATCAGCCCCAGAATTTT.

The chain's CDR3 is CASLPGGGVRAFF. CDR3 nucleotides: TGTGCCAGCCTCCCGGGGGGGGGCGTCAGAGCTTTCTTT. This chain links TRBV6-5 with TRBJ1-1, with D possibly matching TRBD1 (6 bases). The CDR3 is 13 residues long. V was clipped by 8 bases and J by 10 bases, with 20 bases between them. Per germline, CDR1 MNHEY and CDR2 SVGAGI.

The sample holds many counts of this clonotype. The V call is TRBV24-1, the J call TRBJ2-1; D ambiguous. From germline, CDR1 is KGHDR and CDR2 SFDVKD. The CDR3 contains 15 residues. V lost 3 bases and J lost 0, with 8 bases in between. The CDR3 sequence is CATSDGVSSYNEQFF. CDR3 coding DNA: TGTGCCACCAGTGATGGGGTAAGCTCCTACAATGAGCAGTTCTTC.

This clonotype was counted many times. The chain joins TRBV6-2 or TRBV6-3 to TRBJ2-3; possibly TRBD1 for D (5 bases). Germline CDR1 and CDR2: MNHEY and SVGEGT. This CDR3 is 17 amino acids long. Trimming stripped 0 bases from V and 4 bases from J, with 17 bases between. Written as DNA, the CDR3 is TGTGCCAGCAGTTACTCAAAGAACAGGAAGGGGTCAGATACGCAGTATTTT. Its translation is CASSYSKNRKGSDTQYF.

This clonotype was recorded many times. V gene TRBV13 combines with J gene TRBJ2-7, with a possible D match to TRBD1 (5 bases). Trimming left V 4 bases short and J 2 bases short, with 12 bases between. In germline, CDR1 is PRHDT, CDR2 FYEKMQ (reference sequence). The CDR3 is 14 amino acids. The CDR3 reads CASSYRQTPYEQYF. The CDR3 nucleotides read TGTGCCAGCAGCTACCGACAGACCCCCTACGAGCAGTACTTC.

There are many counts of this clonotype. The V and J genes are TRBV7-8 and TRBJ2-1, with 9 bases that match TRBD1. V was pared by 4 bases and J by 4 bases, with 5 bases of the junction left unmatched. The CDR3 length is 15 residues. Germline CDR1 and CDR2: SGHVS and FQNEAQ. The CDR3 DNA reads as TGTGCCAGCAGCTCGGACAGGGGAATGTACAATGAGCAGTTCTTC. It specifies CASSSDRGMYNEQFF. Drawing the rest from reference TRBV7-8 and TRBJ2-1, the complete variable domain is GAGVSQSPRYKVAKRGQDVALRCDPISGHVSLFWYQQALGQGPEFLTYFQNEAQLDKSGLPSDRFFAERPEGSVSTLKIQRTQQEDSAVYLCASSSDRGMYNEQFFGPGTRLTVL.

This clonotype was counted many times. The chain carries TRBV7-8 and TRBJ2-4; unclear D gene. V shed 5 bases and J shed 9 bases, with 8 bases lying between them. CDR1 is SGHVS, CDR2 FQNEAQ, per germline. The CDR3 has 11 amino acids. The CDR3 loop is CASSPGGIQYF. The CDR3 nucleotides read TGTGCCAGCAGCCCGGGTGGCATTCAGTACTTC.

In this sample, this clonotype turned up many times. This chain's CDR3 is CASSSVSGGQETQYF. DNA for the CDR3: TGTGCCAGCAGCTCCGTCAGCGGGGGCCAAGAGACCCAGTACTTC. The chain links TRBV7-2 to TRBJ2-5, with 8 bases identical to TRBD2. The germline gives CDR1 SGHTA, CDR2 FQGNSA. Losses at the gene ends were 4 bases for V and 1 base for J; bases not matched to a gene: 5. This CDR3 is built from 15 residues. Using reference TRBV7-2 and TRBJ2-5 for the parts outside the CDR3, the full variable domain is GAGVSQSPSNKVTEKGKDVELRCDPISGHTALYWYRQSLGQGLEFLIYFQGNSAPDKSGLPSDRFSAERTGGSVSTLTIQRTQQEDSAVYLCASSSVSGGQETQYFGPGTRLLVL.

This clonotype occurred many times. The chain uses TRBV9 and TRBJ2-1; 16 positions match TRBD2. The CDR3 contains 17 residues. Germline CDR1 SGDLS, CDR2 YYNGEE. J lost 7 bases, V lost 3 bases, and 7 bases had no gene match. The CDR3 loop is CASSEGLAGGRINEQFF. In DNA, the CDR3 is TGTGCCAGCAGCGAGGGACTAGCGGGGGGGCGGATTAATGAGCAGTTCTTC.

The chain is built from TRBV7-2 and TRBJ2-1, with D perhaps matching TRBD1 or TRBD2 (5 bases each). This CDR3 is built from 14 residues. Deletions cut 1 base from V and 6 bases from J, with 10 bases between. Germline V gene sequence: CDR1 SGHTA, CDR2 FQGNSA. The CDR3 DNA is TGTGCCAGCAGCTTAGGTGGGACCAGCAATGAGCAGTTCTTC. Translating it yields CASSLGGTSNEQFF.